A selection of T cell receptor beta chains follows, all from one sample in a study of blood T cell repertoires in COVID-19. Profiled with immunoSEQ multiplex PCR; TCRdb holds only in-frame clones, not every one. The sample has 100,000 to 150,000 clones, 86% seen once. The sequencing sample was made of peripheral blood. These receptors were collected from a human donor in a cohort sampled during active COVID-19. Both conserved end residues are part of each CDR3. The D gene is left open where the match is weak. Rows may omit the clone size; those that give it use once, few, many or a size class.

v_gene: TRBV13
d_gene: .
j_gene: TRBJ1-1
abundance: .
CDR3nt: TGTGCCAGCAGCTATTCGACAGGTAGTCTGAACACTGAAGCTTTCTTT
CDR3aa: CASSYSTGSLNTEAFF

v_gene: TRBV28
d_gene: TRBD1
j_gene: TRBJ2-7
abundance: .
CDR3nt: TGTGCCAGCCGCCGACCGGGACAGGGTTTGTACGAGCAGTACTTC
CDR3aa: CASRRPGQGLYEQYF

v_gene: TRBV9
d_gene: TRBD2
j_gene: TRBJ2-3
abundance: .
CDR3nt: TGTGCCAGCAGCGTAGCCGCGAGACTAGCGGGAGAAACAGATACGCAGTATTTT
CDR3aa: CASSVAARLAGETDTQYF

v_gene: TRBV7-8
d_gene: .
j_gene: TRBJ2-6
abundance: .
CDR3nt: TGTGCCAGCCGCACTGGAGGGATTGTACTCTCTGGGGCCAACGTCCTGACTTTC
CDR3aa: CASRTGGIVLSGANVLTF

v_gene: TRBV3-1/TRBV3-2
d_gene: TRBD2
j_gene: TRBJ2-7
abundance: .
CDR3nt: TGTGCCAGCAGCCAGGGACTAGCGGCCTACGAGCAGTACTTC
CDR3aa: CASSQGLAAYEQYF

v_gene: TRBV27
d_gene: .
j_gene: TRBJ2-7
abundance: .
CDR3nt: TGTGCCAGCAGTTTAGCTGAGGGCTACGAGCAGTACTTC
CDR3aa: CASSLAEGYEQYF

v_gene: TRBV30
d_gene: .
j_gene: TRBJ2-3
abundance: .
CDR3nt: TGTGCCTGGAGTCGACTAGTACGTGGCACAGATACGCAGTATTTT
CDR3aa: CAWSRLVRGTDTQYF

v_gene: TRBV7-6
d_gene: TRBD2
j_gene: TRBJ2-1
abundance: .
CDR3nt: TGTGCCAGCAGCCCGGGACTAGCGGGACCTTTTGAGCAGTTCTTC
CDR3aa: CASSPGLAGPFEQFF

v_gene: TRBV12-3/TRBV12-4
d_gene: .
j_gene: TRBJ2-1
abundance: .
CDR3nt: TGTGCCAGCAGTTTTGGGCTCCAGAGTGAGCAGTTCTTC
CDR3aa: CASSFGLQSEQFF

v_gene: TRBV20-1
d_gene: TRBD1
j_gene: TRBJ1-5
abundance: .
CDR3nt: TGCAGTGCTAGTGTCCCAGGGGGGAGTGATCAGCCCCAGCATTTT
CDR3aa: CSASVPGGSDQPQHF

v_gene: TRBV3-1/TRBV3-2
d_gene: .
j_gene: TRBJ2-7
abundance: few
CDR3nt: TGTGCCAGCAGCCAATTAACAGGGGAGCAGTACTTC
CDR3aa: CASSQLTGEQYF

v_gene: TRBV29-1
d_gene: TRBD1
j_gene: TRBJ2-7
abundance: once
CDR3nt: TGCAGCGTTGGAGCAGGGGACAGGTTTAGTGAGCAGTACTTC
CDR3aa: CSVGAGDRFSEQYF

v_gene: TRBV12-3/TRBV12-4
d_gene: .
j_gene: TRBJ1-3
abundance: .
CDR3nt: TGTGCCAGCATTCTCAGGGTGGGAAACACCATATATTTT
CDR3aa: CASILRVGNTIYF

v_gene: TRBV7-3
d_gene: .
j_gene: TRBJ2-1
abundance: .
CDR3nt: TGTGCCAGCAGCGGCGGGTGGAATGAGCAGTTCTTC
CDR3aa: CASSGGWNEQFF

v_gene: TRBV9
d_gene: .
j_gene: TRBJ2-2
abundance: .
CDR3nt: TGTGCCAGCAGCGTTTACCTAGGGGGAACCGGGGAGCTGTTTTTT
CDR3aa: CASSVYLGGTGELFF

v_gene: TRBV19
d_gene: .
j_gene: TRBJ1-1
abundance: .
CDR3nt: TGTGCCAGTAGTCCCCACAGGGACACTGAAGCTTTCTTT
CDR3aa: CASSPHRDTEAFF

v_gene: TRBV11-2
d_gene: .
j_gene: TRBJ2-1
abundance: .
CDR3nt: TGTGCCAGCAGCGTGACAAGGGGAAGCAACTACAATGAGCAGTTCTTC
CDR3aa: CASSVTRGSNYNEQFF

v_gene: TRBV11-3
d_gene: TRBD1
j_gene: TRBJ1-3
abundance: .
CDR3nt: TGTGCCAGCAGCCGTGAGGGGACAGCAGTCTCTGGAAACACCATATATTTT
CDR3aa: CASSREGTAVSGNTIYF

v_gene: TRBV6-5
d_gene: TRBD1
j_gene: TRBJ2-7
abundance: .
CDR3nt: TGTGCCAGCAGGGGGGGACAGGGGGCAAGCGAGCAGTACTTC
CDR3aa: CASRGGQGASEQYF

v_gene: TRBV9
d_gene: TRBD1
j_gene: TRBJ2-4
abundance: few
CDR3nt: TGTGCCAGCAGTTACAGAACAGGGGGCGCAGTTCGAGCCAAAAACATTCAGTACTTC
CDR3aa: CASSYRTGGAVRAKNIQYF

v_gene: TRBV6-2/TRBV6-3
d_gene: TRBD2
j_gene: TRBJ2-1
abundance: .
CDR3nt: TGTGCCAGCAGCGTACCGGAGACACTAGCGGAATACATAGATGAGCAGTTCTTC
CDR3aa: CASSVPETLAEYIDEQFF

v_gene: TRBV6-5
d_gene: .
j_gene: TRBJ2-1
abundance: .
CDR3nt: TGTGCCAGCAGTTACCCCAAAGGGGGAAATTACAATGAGCAGTTCTTC
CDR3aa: CASSYPKGGNYNEQFF

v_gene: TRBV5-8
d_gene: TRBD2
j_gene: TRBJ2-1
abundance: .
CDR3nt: TGTGCCAGCAGCGGTCTAGCGGGAGAAAACAGGAAGACCTACAATGAGCAGTTCTTC
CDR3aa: CASSGLAGENRKTYNEQFF

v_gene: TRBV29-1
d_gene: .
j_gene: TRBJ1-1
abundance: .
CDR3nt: TGCAGCGTTGTAAGAATTGGGCTGACTGAAGCTTTCTTT
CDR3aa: CSVVRIGLTEAFF

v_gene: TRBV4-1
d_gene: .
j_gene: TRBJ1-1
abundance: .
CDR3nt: TGCGCCAGCAGCCCTAATCCGGGCCCCAAAGGAGGGACTGAAGCTTTCTTT
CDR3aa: CASSPNPGPKGGTEAFF

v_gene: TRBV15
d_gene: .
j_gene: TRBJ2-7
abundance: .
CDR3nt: TGTGCCACCAGCAGAGATCGAGGCGGCTCCTACGAGCAGTACTTC
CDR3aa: CATSRDRGGSYEQYF

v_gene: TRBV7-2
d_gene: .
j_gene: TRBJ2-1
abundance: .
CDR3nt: TGTGCCAGCACCCCGAACCCTCTAGCAACCTACAATGAGCAGTTCTTC
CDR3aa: CASTPNPLATYNEQFF

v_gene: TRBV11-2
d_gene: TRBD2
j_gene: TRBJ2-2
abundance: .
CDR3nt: TGTGCCAGCAGCTTATGGGAGGGCGGGGCCGGGGAGCTGTTTTTT
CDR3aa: CASSLWEGGAGELFF

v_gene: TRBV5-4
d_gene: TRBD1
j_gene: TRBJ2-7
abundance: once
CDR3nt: TGTGCCAGCAGCACCGGGACAGCTTACGAGCAGTACTTC
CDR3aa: CASSTGTAYEQYF

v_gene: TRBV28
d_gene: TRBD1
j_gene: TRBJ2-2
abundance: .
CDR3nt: TGTGCCAGCAGTTTAGCAGGGGGCGACAGCGGGGAGCTGTTTTTT
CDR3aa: CASSLAGGDSGELFF

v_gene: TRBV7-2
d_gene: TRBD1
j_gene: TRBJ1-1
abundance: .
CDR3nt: TGTGCCAGCAGCCTGACAGGGGGAACTGAAGCTTTCTTT
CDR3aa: CASSLTGGTEAFF

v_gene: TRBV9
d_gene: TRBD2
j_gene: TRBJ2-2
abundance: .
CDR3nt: TGTGCCAGCAGCGTAGCTTCTAGCGGGAGGGCCCCCGGGGAGCTGTTTTTT
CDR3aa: CASSVASSGRAPGELFF

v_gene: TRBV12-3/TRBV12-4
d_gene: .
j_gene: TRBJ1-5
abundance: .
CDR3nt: TGTGCCAGCAGTCTAGGGAGGGGTCAGCCCCAGCATTTT
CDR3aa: CASSLGRGQPQHF

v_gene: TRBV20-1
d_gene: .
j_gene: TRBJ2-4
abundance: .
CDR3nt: TGCAGCGCTAGTCCTCCAAGGGGAATAAACATTCAGTACTTC
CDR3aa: CSASPPRGINIQYF

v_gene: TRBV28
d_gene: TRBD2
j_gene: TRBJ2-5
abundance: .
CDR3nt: TGTGCCAGCAGTTCCCGGACTAGCCGGAGCGGAAAGCAAGAGACCCAGTACTTC
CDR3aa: CASSSRTSRSGKQETQYF

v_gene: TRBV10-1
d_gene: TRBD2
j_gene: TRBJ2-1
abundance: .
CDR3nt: TGCGCCAGCAGTGAGAGGCGGGAGGTTAGTGAGCAGTTCTTC
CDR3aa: CASSERREVSEQFF

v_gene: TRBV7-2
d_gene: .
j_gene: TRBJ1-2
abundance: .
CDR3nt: TGTGCCAGCAGCTTAGATAGGGGGAACTATGGCTACACCTTC
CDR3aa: CASSLDRGNYGYTF

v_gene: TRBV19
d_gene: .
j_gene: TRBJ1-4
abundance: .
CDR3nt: TGTGCCAGTAGTGTACTGACAAGCAATGAAAAACTGTTTTTT
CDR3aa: CASSVLTSNEKLFF

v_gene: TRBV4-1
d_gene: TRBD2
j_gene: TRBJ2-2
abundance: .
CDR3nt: TGCGCCAGCAGCCCCTTAGCGGGGGTGAACACCGGGGAGCTGTTTTTT
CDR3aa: CASSPLAGVNTGELFF

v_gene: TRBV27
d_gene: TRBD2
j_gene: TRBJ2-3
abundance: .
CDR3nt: TGTGCCAGCAGTAGACTCGGGACTATGGTTAGCGATACGCAGTATTTT
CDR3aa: CASSRLGTMVSDTQYF

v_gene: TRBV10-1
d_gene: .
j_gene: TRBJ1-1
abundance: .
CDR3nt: TGCGCCAGCAGTGAGTCGGGGGGGGGCCTCACTGAAGCTTTCTTT
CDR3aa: CASSESGGGLTEAFF

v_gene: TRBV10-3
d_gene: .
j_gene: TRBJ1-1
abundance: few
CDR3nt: TGTGCCATCAGTGAGGGCCGTAAGAACACTGAAGCTTTCTTT
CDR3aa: CAISEGRKNTEAFF

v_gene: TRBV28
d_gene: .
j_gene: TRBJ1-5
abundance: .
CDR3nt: TGTGCCAGCAGTTCGTCCGGTCAGCCCCAGCATTTT
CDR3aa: CASSSSGQPQHF